This TCR beta chain was sequenced for a study of CD8 T cells in Susac syndrome. The multiple sclerosis controls comprised treatment-naive patients whose relapsing-remitting disease was stable or active. When the RNA was reverse transcribed, random hexamers were used with an input of roughly 0.45 to 1 ug. TCRdb called the immunoSEQ multiplex PCR reads again in MiXCR, with one record for every CDR3 protein. The data contain fewer than 350,000 distinct CDR3 sequences, about 91% of them seen just once; the ten biggest clones take up approximately 0.2%. About this clonotype itself: No antigen is known for it.

CDR1 and CDR2 from the germline V gene are MDHEN and SYDVKM. V was clipped by 6 bases and J by 3 bases, with 12 bases between them. CDR3 length: 13 amino acids. Overall study results and limits: It was acknowledged in the study that the number of individuals who were included in its TCR sequencing and HLA analysis was relatively small.

V is TRBV28 and J is TRBJ2-7, with D possibly being TRBD1 (5 bases). Sequenced material: CD8+ T cells from PBMCs. The sequence was obtained from a human donor with multiple sclerosis. CDR3 sequence (DNA): TGTGCCAGCAGAGATCAGGGTAACTACGAGCAGTACTTC. Encoded protein: CASRDQGNYEQYF.